The entry below gives a single T cell receptor beta chain sequence along with its context. The antigen is undetermined. This may arise from a read error, as a much more abundant clone is one base away. This specimen comes from a study of T cells in Graves' hyperthyroidism and ophthalmopathy. Study conclusions and caveats: Most clonotypes expanded in thyroid above 0.001 were likewise present in blood. Ophthalmopathy, which appeared later, was predicted by the model a median approximately six months before onset.

Thyroid ultrasound and orbital computed tomography, with clinical symptoms and serum thyroxine and TRAb, informed diagnoses. Looked up from germline, CDR1 is SGHTA and CDR2 is FQGNSA. The CDR3 totals 15 residues. V dropped 1 base and J dropped 0 bases, with 7 bases sitting between them. The TCR beta CDR3 regions underwent amplification using RNA transcripts as the source. TCR CDR3 underwent first-round RT-PCR with the HTBI primer set. Each CDR3 protein gets one entry after TCRdb re-called the multiplex PCR reads with MiXCR. The data hold about 720,000 distinct CDR3 sequences, with around 20% observed a single time.

V and J are TRBV7-2 and TRBJ1-3; TRBD1 might be the D (5 bases). The sequence was obtained from a woman between 45 and 60 years old with Graves' hyperthyroidism that later progressed to Graves' ophthalmopathy. The sample was blood. The CDR3 sequence: CASSLDGGSGNTIYF. The CDR3 nucleotides are TGTGCCAGCAGCTTAGACGGGGGCTCTGGAAACACCATATATTTT.